This paragraph reports one T cell receptor beta chain. The CDR3 runs to 13 residues. Trimming took off 4 bases at V and 3 bases at J, with 9 bases between the two ends. Germline-derived CDR1 and CDR2 are LNHDA and SQIVND (reference sequence). Original analysis: Amplification of reference gene primers was used by the study to estimate nucleated cell counts. The protocol was immunoSEQ multiplex PCR, while the TCRdb copy is restricted to in-frame clones and leaves out a portion. That table gives V, J and clone size, and the DNA gave D and trimming. The sample holds about 220,000 clones, 80% to 90% seen once. This entry comes from a study of blood T cell repertoires in COVID-19.

The clonotype originates from a woman in her thirties or forties who had been exposed to COVID-19. The sequencing input was PBMCs or T cells enriched from blood (not recorded which). This sequence joins TRBV19 and TRBJ1-1, with D tentatively TRBD1 (6 bases). The CDR3 protein is CASSTGQHTEAFF. Written as DNA, the CDR3 is TGTGCCAGTAGTACCGGACAGCACACTGAAGCTTTCTTT.